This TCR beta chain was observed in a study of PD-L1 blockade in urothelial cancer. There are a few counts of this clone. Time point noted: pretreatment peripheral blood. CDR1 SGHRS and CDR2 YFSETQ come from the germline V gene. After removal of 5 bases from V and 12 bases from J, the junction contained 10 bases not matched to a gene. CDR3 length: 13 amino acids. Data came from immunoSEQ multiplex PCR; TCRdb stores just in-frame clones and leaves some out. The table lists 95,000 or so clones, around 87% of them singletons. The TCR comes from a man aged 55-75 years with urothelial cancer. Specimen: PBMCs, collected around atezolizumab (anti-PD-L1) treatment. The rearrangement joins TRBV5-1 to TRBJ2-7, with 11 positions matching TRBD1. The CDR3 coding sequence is TGCGCCAGCAGGGAGGGGACAGGGGGTCTGCTGTACTTC. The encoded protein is CASREGTGGLLYF.